The source of this T cell receptor (beta chain) is a study of Tregs in tolerant kidney transplant recipients. General observations from the study: Expanding Tregs on activated donor B cells appeared to best identify donor-specific TCRbeta clones. Findings come from small patient numbers and require larger validation. Biological reproducibility was not directly addressed, but technical replication error appeared minimal.

Unstimulated regulatory T cells (CD4+CD25+CD127-), CD4+CD25- non-regulatory cells, CD4 and CD8 cells were FACS-sorted from thawed PBMCs. This clone appeared once. Its antigen remains unidentified. TCRdb's copy holds only in-frame clones and misses some; the assay was immunoSEQ multiplex PCR. The sample carries about 240,000 clones, 65% to 85% recorded once. This CDR3 comprises 12 residues. Germline V gives CDR1 KGHSH, CDR2 LQKENI. Trimming took off 3 bases at V and 5 bases at J, with 7 bases between the two ends. This TCR derives from a human donor in good health. This rearrangement joins TRBV18 to TRBJ2-5; tentatively, D is TRBD2 (5 bases). The sample was CD4+ T cells from blood. The CDR3 here is CASSPGGETQYF. CDR3 DNA sequence: TGTGCCAGCTCACCGGGCGGGGAGACCCAGTACTTC.